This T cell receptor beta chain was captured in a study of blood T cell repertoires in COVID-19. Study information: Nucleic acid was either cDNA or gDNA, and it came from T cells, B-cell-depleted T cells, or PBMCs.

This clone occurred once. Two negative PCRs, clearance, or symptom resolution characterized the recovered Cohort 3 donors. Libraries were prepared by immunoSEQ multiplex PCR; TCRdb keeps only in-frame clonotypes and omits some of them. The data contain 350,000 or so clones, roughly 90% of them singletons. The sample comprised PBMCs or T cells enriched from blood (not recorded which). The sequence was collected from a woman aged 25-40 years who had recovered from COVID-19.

The chain's CDR3 is CASSFISSWDFSSGNTIYF. The CDR3 region has the DNA TGTGCCAGCAGCTTCATTTCGTCTTGGGACTTTAGCTCTGGAAACACCATATATTTT. The chain is built from TRBV5-8 and TRBJ1-3, with a possible D match to TRBD1 (5 bases). Trimming shortened V by 2 bases and J by 0 bases, and 21 bases separated the two germline ends. This CDR3 has 19 amino acids. CDR1 and CDR2 (germline): SGHTS, YDEGEE.